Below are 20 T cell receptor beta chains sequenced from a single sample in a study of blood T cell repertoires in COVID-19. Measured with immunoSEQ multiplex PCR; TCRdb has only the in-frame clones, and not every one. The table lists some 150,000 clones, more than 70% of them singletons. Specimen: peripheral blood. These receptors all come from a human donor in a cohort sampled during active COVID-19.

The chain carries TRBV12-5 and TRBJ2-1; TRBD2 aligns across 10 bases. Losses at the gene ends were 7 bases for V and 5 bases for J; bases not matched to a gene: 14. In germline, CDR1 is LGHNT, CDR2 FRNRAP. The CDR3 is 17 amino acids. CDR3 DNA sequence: TGTGCTAGTGCTCTCATTGCTGTAGCGGGAGGTCACAATGAGCAGTTCTTC. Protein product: CASALIAVAGGHNEQFF.

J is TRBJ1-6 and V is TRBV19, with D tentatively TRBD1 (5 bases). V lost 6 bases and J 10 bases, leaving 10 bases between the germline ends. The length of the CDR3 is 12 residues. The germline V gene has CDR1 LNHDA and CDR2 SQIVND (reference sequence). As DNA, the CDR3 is TGTGCCAGTAGGGAGGGGTACTCACCCCTCCACTTT. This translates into CASREGYSPLHF. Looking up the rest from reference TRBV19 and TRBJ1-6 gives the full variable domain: DGGITQSPKYLFRKEGQNVTLSCEQNLNHDAMYWYRQDPGQGLRLIYYSQIVNDFQKGDIAEGYSVSREKKESFPLTVTSAQKNPTAFYLCASREGYSPLHFGNGTRLTVT.

The CDR3 loop reads CASSSSTGLGTEAFF. CDR3 DNA: TGTGCCAGCAGTTCCTCGACAGGGCTGGGCACTGAAGCTTTCTTT. The chain couples TRBV16 to TRBJ1-1; TRBD1 matches 7 bases. V lost 6 bases and J lost 4; bases outside the gene matches: 11. The CDR3 is 15 amino acids. The germline gives CDR1 KGHSY, CDR2 FQNENV. The variable domain in full, completed from reference TRBV16 and TRBJ1-1, reads GEEVAQTPKHLVRGEGQKAKLYCAPIKGHSYVFWYQQVLKNEFKFLISFQNENVFDETGMPKERFSAKCLPNSPCSLEIQATKLEDSAVYFCASSSSTGLGTEAFFGQGTRLTVV.

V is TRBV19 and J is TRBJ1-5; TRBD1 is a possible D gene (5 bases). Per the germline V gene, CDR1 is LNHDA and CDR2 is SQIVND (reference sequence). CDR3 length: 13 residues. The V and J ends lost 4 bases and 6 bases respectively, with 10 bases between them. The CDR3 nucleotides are TGTGCCAGTAGTAGCAGGGCTCGTCAGCCCCAGCATTTT. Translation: CASSSRARQPQHF.

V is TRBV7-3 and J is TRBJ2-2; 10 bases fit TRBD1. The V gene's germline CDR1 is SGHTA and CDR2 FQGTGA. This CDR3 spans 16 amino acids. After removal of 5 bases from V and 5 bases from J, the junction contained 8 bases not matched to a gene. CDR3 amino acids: CASSLTGQGTTGELFF. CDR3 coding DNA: TGTGCCAGCAGCCTCACGGGACAGGGGACGACCGGGGAGCTGTTTTTT.

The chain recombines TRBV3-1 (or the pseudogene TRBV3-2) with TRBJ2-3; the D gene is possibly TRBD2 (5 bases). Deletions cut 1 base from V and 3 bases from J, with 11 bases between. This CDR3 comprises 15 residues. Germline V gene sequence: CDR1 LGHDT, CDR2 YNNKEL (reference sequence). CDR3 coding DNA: TGTGCCAGCAGCCAAGGGGCGGGTGTGACAGATACGCAGTATTTT. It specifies CASSQGAGVTDTQYF.

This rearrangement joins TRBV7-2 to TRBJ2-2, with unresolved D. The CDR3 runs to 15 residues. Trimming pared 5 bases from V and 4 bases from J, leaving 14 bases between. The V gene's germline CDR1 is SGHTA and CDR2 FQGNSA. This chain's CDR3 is CASSPTRVSTGELFF. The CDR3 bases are TGTGCCAGCAGCCCGACCCGGGTTTCCACCGGGGAGCTGTTTTTT.

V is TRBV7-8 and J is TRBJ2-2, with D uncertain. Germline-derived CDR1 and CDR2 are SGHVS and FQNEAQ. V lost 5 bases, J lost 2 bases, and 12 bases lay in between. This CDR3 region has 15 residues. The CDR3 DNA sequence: TGTGCCAGCAGCCCCCGATCTATCAACACCGGGGAGCTGTTTTTT. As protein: CASSPRSINTGELFF.

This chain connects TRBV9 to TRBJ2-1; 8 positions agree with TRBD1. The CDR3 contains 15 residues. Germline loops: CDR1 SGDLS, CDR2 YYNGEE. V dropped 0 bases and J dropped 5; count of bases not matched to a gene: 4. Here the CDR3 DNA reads TGTGCCAGCAGCGTAGGAGGACAGGGAGACAATGAGCAGTTCTTC. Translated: CASSVGGQGDNEQFF.

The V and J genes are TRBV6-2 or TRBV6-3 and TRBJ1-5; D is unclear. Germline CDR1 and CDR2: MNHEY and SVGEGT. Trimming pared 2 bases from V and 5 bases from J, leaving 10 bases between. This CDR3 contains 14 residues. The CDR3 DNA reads TGTGCCAGCAGTTACAGTTACATTGATCAGCCCCAGCATTTT. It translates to CASSYSYIDQPQHF.

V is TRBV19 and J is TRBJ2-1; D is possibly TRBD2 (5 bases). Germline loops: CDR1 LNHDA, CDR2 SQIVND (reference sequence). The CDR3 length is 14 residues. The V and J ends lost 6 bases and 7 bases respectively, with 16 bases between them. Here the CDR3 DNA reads TGTGCCAGTAGCAGGACTGGATTTGGAAATGAGCAGTTCTTC. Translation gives CASSRTGFGNEQFF.

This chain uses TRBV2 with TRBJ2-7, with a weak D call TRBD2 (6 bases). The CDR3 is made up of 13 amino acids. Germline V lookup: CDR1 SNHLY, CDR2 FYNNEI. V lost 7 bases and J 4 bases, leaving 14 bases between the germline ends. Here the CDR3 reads CASTRDFLYEQYF. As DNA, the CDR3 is TGTGCCAGCACCCGGGACTTTTTATACGAGCAGTACTTC.

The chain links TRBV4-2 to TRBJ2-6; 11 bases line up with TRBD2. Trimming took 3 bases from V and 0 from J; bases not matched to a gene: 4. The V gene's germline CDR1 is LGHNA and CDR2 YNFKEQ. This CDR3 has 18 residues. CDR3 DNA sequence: TGTGCCAGCAGCCAGGGGACTAGCGGATCCTCTGGGGCCAACGTCCTGACTTTC. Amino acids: CASSQGTSGSSGANVLTF.

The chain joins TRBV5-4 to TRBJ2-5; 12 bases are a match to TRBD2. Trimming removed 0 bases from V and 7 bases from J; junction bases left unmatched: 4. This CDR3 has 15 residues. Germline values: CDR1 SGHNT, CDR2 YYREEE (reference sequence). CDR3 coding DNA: TGTGCCAGCAGCTTGGAGACTAGCGGGGGACCGACCCAGTACTTC. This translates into CASSLETSGGPTQYF.

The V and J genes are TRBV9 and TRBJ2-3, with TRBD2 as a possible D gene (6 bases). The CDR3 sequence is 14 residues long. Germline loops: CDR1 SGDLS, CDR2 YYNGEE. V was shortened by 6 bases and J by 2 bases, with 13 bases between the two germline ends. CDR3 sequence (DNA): TGTGCCAGCAAAGCGGGTGTTCACACAGATACGCAGTATTTT. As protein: CASKAGVHTDTQYF.

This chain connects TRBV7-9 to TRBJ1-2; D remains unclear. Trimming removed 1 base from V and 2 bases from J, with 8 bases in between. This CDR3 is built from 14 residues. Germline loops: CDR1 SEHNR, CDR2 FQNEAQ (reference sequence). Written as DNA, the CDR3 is TGTGCCAGCAGCTTAGAAGGGAGAAACTATGGCTACACCTTC. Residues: CASSLEGRNYGYTF.

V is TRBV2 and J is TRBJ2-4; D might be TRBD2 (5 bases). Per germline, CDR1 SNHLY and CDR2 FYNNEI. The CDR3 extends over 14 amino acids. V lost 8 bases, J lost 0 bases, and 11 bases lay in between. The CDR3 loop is CASLGDLAKNIQYF. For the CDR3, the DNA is TGTGCCAGCTTGGGAGACTTAGCCAAAAACATTCAGTACTTC.

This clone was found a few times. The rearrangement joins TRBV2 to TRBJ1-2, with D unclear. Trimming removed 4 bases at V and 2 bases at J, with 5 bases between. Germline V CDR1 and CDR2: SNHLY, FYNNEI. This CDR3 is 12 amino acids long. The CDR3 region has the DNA TGTGCCAGCAGTGCCGTGAACTATGGCTACACCTTC. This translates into CASSAVNYGYTF.

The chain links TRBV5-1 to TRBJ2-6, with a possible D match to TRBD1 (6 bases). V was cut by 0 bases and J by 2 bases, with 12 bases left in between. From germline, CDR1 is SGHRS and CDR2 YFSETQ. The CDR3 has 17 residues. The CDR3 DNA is TGCGCCAGCAGCTTGGCAGCAGGGGTGGCTGGGGCCAACGTCCTGACTTTC. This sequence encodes CASSLAAGVAGANVLTF.

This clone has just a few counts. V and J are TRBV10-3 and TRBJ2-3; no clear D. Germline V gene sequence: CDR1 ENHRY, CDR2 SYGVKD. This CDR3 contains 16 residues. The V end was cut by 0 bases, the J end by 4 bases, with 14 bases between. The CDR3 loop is CAISESAEPGADTQYF. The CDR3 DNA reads TGTGCCATCAGTGAGTCGGCTGAACCGGGTGCAGATACGCAGTATTTT.